This T cell receptor (beta chain) derives from a study of post-analysis software for immune sequencing data. Study findings and constraints: Five TRBV segments, including TRBV5-6, TRBV5-1 and TRBV20-1, were more frequent in patients than controls. Relative to controls, patients with multiple sclerosis showed significantly lower normalized Chao1 diversity.

This CDR3 contains 17 residues. The J segment lost 6 bases and the V segment lost 3 bases, leaving 13 bases of the junction unmatched. CDR1 and CDR2 from the germline V gene are SGHTA and FQGNSA. Unique molecular identifiers featured in each of the TCR beta cDNA libraries. TCRdb reprocessed the PCR reads via MiXCR and lists one record per CDR3 protein. The table records around 700,000 distinct CDR3 sequences, about 60% of them present only once. As regards this clonotype: Its antigen is not known.

Sequencing input: blood. This TCR came from a girl aged 2-10 years with multiple sclerosis. The chain carries TRBV7-2 and TRBJ2-1; 8 bases map to TRBD2. The CDR3: CASSFFSGTSNLNEQFF. The CDR3 DNA reads as TGTGCCAGCAGCTTTTTTTCCGGGACTAGTAACCTCAATGAGCAGTTCTTC. Combining the CDR3 with reference TRBV7-2 and TRBJ2-1 gives the whole variable domain GAGVSQSPSNKVTEKGKDVELRCDPISGHTALYWYRQSLGQGLEFLIYFQGNSAPDKSGLPSDRFSAERTGGSVSTLTIQRTQQEDSAVYLCASSFFSGTSNLNEQFFGPGTRLTVL.